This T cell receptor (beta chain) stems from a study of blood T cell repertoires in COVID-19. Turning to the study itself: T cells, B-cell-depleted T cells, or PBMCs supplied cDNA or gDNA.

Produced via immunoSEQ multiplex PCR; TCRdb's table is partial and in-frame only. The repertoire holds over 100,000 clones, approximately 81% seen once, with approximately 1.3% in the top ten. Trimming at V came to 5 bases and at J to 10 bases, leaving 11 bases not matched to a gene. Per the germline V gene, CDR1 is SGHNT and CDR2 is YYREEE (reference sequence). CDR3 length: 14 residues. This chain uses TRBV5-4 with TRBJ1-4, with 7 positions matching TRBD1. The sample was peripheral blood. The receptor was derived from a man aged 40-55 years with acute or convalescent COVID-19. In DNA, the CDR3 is TGTGCCAGCAGATTTGGACAGGATGAGGGAAAACTGTTTTTT. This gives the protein CASRFGQDEGKLFF.